This T cell receptor beta chain derives from a study of response to subunit inactivated influenza vaccine. This clonotype has a handful of counts. TCRdb recomputed calls from the RT-PCR reads with MiXCR, one row per CDR3 protein. This sample has around 850,000 distinct CDR3 sequences, with approximately 17% found just once. Trimming took 3 bases from V and 4 from J, leaving 10 bases between them. The CDR3 is 13 amino acids. Per the germline V gene, CDR1 is ENHRY and CDR2 is SYGVKD. Sample: PBMCs from blood, taken around 5 days after vaccination. The TCR comes from a man between 50 and 59 years old who received an inactivated influenza vaccine. This sequence joins TRBV10-3 and TRBJ2-7; perhaps TRBD1 as D (6 bases). CDR3 nucleotide sequence: TGTGCCATCAGTGAAGGACAGTCGTACGAGCAGTACTTC. Its protein is CAISEGQSYEQYF.